This T cell receptor beta chain was identified in a study of cytomegalovirus exposure and HLA in healthy donors. General study points: Listed as cytomegalovirus-associated were 164 TCR beta chains. Testing in vitro showed three CMV-associated chains specific for CMV antigens. According to reports, the classifier identified cytomegalovirus status with high specificity and sensitivity.

Generated by immunoSEQ multiplex PCR, the TCRdb table keeps only in-frame clones and is missing some. The sample holds under 75,000 clones, 95% to 98% seen once. The donors were part of the validation cohort, which consisted of about 120 subjects and was separate from the first cohort of several hundred subjects. To note about this clone: Its antigen is not known.

The sequence was collected from a woman between 18 and 30 years old in good health and CMV-seropositive. The material sequenced was PBMCs.

In DNA, the CDR3 is TGTGCCAGCAGTCCCGCCGACGCGGGAGGTGTAGATACGCAGTATTTT. Protein sequence: CASSPADAGGVDTQYF. The V call is TRBV28, the J call TRBJ2-3, with 8 bases matching TRBD2. The V and J ends lost 5 bases and 5 bases, in that order; junction bases with no gene match: 12. Germline assignment: CDR1 MDHEN and CDR2 SYDVKM. The CDR3 is made up of 16 amino acids.